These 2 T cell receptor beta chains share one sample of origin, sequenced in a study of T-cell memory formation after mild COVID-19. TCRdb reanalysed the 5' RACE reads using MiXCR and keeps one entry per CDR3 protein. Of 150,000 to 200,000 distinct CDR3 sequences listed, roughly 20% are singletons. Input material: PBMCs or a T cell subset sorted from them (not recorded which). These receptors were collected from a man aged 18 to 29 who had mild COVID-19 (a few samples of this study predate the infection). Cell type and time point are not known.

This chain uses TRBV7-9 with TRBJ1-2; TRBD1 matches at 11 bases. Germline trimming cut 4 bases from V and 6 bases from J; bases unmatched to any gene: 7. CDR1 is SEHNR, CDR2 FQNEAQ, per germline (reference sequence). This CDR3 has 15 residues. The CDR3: CASSSERTGGHGYTF. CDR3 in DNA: TGTGCCAGCAGCTCAGAACGGACAGGGGGCCATGGCTACACCTTC.

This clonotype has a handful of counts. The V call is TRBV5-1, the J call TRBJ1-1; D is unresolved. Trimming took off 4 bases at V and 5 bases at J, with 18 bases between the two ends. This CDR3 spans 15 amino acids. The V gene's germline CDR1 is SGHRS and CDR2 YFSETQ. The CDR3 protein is CASSPLWGWETEAFF. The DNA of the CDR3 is TGCGCCAGCAGCCCACTTTGGGGTTGGGAGACTGAAGCTTTCTTT.